This T cell receptor (beta chain) was retrieved from a study of blood T cell repertoires in COVID-19. For the study at large: Sample material is recorded as cDNA or gDNA derived from T cells, B-cell-depleted T cells, or PBMCs.

Study processing details: Nucleated cell number was recorded as an estimate derived from reference gene primer amplification. TCRdb's table, derived via immunoSEQ multiplex PCR, lists solely in-frame clones and lacks some. Clone size and the V and J calls come from that table; the DNA yielded D and trimming. The profile shows under 250,000 clones, more than 80% of them singletons. J was trimmed by 7 bases and V by 7 bases; bases with no gene match: 5. This CDR3 region has 11 residues. Germline CDR1 is SGHNT and CDR2 is YYREEE (reference sequence). Patients at the Seattle site were enrolled during active infection and followed longitudinally.

The source of this sequence is a man younger than 45 with COVID-19, enrolled during active disease. Sequences were obtained from peripheral blood. V usage is TRBV5-4 and J usage is TRBJ2-7, with 7 bases that match TRBD2. The CDR3 protein is CASRPGGEQYF. The CDR3 region has the DNA TGTGCCAGCCGCCCGGGGGGAGAGCAGTACTTC.